Listed below are T cell receptor beta chains from one sample, sequenced in a study of T cell responses to AZD1222 COVID-19 vaccine. Measured with immunoSEQ multiplex PCR; TCRdb has only the in-frame clones, and not every one. The sample includes 150,000 or so clones. The source material was peripheral blood. The receptors derive from an adult in good health. Each CDR3 is given with its conserved first and last residue. A D gene is named only where the DNA matches it firmly.

j_call: TRBJ2-3; cdr3_length: 18; d_call: TRBD1; v_call: TRBV15; cdr3_nt: TGTGCCACCAGCAGAGATCAATCGACAGGGGGCGGAGCAGATACGCAGTATTTT; cdr3_aa: CATSRDQSTGGGADTQYF
j_call: TRBJ2-7; cdr3_length: 14; d_call: .; v_call: TRBV7-7; cdr3_nt: TGTGCCAGCAGCCCGATCGGACAGCCCTACGAGCAGTACTTC; cdr3_aa: CASSPIGQPYEQYF
j_call: TRBJ1-2; cdr3_length: 14; d_call: .; v_call: TRBV5-4; cdr3_nt: TGTGCCAGCAGCTTGGAGGGGGTGACCTATGGCTACACCTTC; cdr3_aa: CASSLEGVTYGYTF
j_call: TRBJ1-1; cdr3_length: 16; d_call: .; v_call: TRBV5-1; cdr3_nt: TGCGCCAGCAGCTTGGCATACCGGGGAGGTGGCACTGAAGCTTTCTTT; cdr3_aa: CASSLAYRGGGTEAFF
j_call: TRBJ2-2; cdr3_length: 15; d_call: TRBD2; v_call: TRBV7-9; cdr3_nt: TGTGCCAGCAGTCGGAGCGGGGGGTACACCGGGGAGCTGTTTTTT; cdr3_aa: CASSRSGGYTGELFF
j_call: TRBJ2-1; cdr3_length: 14; d_call: .; v_call: TRBV14; cdr3_nt: TGTGCCAGCAGCGGAAGCCTATTACCTTCTGAGCAGTTCTTC; cdr3_aa: CASSGSLLPSEQFF
j_call: TRBJ1-6; cdr3_length: 17; d_call: .; v_call: TRBV27; cdr3_nt: TGTGCCAGCAGTCCAAGGGCGGCTTTATATTATAATTCACCCCTCCACTTT; cdr3_aa: CASSPRAALYYNSPLHF
j_call: TRBJ1-5; cdr3_length: 13; d_call: .; v_call: TRBV5-8; cdr3_nt: TGTGCCAGCAGCCGTAACAGGGATCAGCCCCAGCATTTT; cdr3_aa: CASSRNRDQPQHF
j_call: TRBJ2-1; cdr3_length: 14; d_call: .; v_call: TRBV11-3; cdr3_nt: TGTGCCAGCAGCTTAGTGGGGGTTGACAATGAGCAGTTCTTC; cdr3_aa: CASSLVGVDNEQFF
j_call: TRBJ1-1; cdr3_length: 12; d_call: .; v_call: TRBV18; cdr3_nt: TGTGCCAGCTCACTACAGAACACTGAAGCTTTCTTT; cdr3_aa: CASSLQNTEAFF
j_call: TRBJ2-5; cdr3_length: 13; d_call: .; v_call: TRBV11-2; cdr3_nt: TGTGCCAGCAGCTTAAAAAGCAAAGAGACCCAGTACTTC; cdr3_aa: CASSLKSKETQYF
j_call: TRBJ2-5; cdr3_length: 15; d_call: TRBD2; v_call: TRBV5-6; cdr3_nt: TGTGCCAGCAGCTTGGCACGGGGGGTAGTAGAGACCCAGTACTTC; cdr3_aa: CASSLARGVVETQYF
j_call: TRBJ1-6; cdr3_length: 15; d_call: .; v_call: TRBV7-9; cdr3_nt: TGTGCCAGCAGCCCCCGGGCCTGGGGGGATTCACCCCTCCACTTT; cdr3_aa: CASSPRAWGDSPLHF
j_call: TRBJ1-2; cdr3_length: 15; d_call: .; v_call: TRBV7-9; cdr3_nt: TGTGCCAGCAGCTCTCCAGAAACATTGAACTATGGCTACACCTTC; cdr3_aa: CASSSPETLNYGYTF
j_call: TRBJ2-7; cdr3_length: 15; d_call: TRBD1; v_call: TRBV15; cdr3_nt: TGTGCCACCAGCAGCCCGGGACAGGGGGCATACGAGCAGTACTTC; cdr3_aa: CATSSPGQGAYEQYF
j_call: TRBJ1-5; cdr3_length: 16; d_call: TRBD1; v_call: TRBV18; cdr3_nt: TGTGCCAGCTCACCCCAGGGGGCGGGAGGCAATCAGCCCCAGCATTTT; cdr3_aa: CASSPQGAGGNQPQHF
j_call: TRBJ1-5; cdr3_length: 16; d_call: .; v_call: TRBV6-2/TRBV6-3; cdr3_nt: TGTGCCAGCAGTTACGGGCAGTTCTATAGCAATCAGCCCCAGCATTTT; cdr3_aa: CASSYGQFYSNQPQHF
j_call: TRBJ1-5; cdr3_length: 17; d_call: TRBD1; v_call: TRBV19; cdr3_nt: TGTGCCAGTAATAGGGGGACAGGGGGATCTAGCAATCAGCCCCAGCATTTT; cdr3_aa: CASNRGTGGSSNQPQHF
j_call: TRBJ2-7; cdr3_length: 13; d_call: TRBD1; v_call: TRBV5-6; cdr3_nt: TGTGCCAGCAGCTCGGGACAGGTCTACGAGCAGTACTTC; cdr3_aa: CASSSGQVYEQYF
j_call: TRBJ2-7; cdr3_length: 14; d_call: TRBD1; v_call: TRBV11-3; cdr3_nt: TGTGCCAGCGGACCGGGACAGAGCCCCAACGAGCAGTACTTC; cdr3_aa: CASGPGQSPNEQYF
j_call: TRBJ1-3; cdr3_length: 15; d_call: .; v_call: TRBV19; cdr3_nt: TGTGCCAGTAGCCTTCAGGGGACTGTACGGGACACCATATATTTT; cdr3_aa: CASSLQGTVRDTIYF
j_call: TRBJ1-6; cdr3_length: 14; d_call: .; v_call: TRBV6-5; cdr3_nt: TGTGCCAGCAGTTCCGGAGGCCGGGGTTCACCCCTCCACTTT; cdr3_aa: CASSSGGRGSPLHF
j_call: TRBJ2-6; cdr3_length: 14; d_call: .; v_call: TRBV2; cdr3_nt: TGTGCCAGCAGGACCAGCTCTGGGGCCAACGTCCTGACTTTC; cdr3_aa: CASRTSSGANVLTF
j_call: TRBJ2-5; cdr3_length: 17; d_call: TRBD2; v_call: TRBV3-1/TRBV3-2; cdr3_nt: TGTGCCAGCAGCCAACCGGTACGGGGGGATAGACAAGAGACCCAGTACTTC; cdr3_aa: CASSQPVRGDRQETQYF
j_call: TRBJ2-1; cdr3_length: 15; d_call: .; v_call: TRBV3-1/TRBV3-2; cdr3_nt: TGTGCCAGCGGCATAGGGGGGACACGATACAATGAGCAGTTCTTC; cdr3_aa: CASGIGGTRYNEQFF
j_call: TRBJ1-3; cdr3_length: 13; d_call: .; v_call: TRBV27; cdr3_nt: TGTGCCAGCAGCCTTGGGAATGGAAACACCATATATTTT; cdr3_aa: CASSLGNGNTIYF
j_call: TRBJ2-2; cdr3_length: 20; d_call: TRBD2; v_call: TRBV5-5; cdr3_nt: TGTGCCAGCAGCTTCCTCCCAGGAGGTAGCGGGGGGGCCGCCACCGGGGAGCTGTTTTTT; cdr3_aa: CASSFLPGGSGGAATGELFF
j_call: TRBJ1-2; cdr3_length: 15; d_call: .; v_call: TRBV4-3; cdr3_nt: TGCGCCAGCAGCCAAGATTGGGAGACAATCTCGGGCTACACCTTC; cdr3_aa: CASSQDWETISGYTF
j_call: TRBJ2-1; cdr3_length: 18; d_call: TRBD2; v_call: TRBV29-1; cdr3_nt: TGCAGCGTTGAAGCCCCTGTTGGGGCTAGCGGTGGCGGGGATGAGCAGTTCTTC; cdr3_aa: CSVEAPVGASGGGDEQFF
j_call: TRBJ1-2; cdr3_length: 15; d_call: .; v_call: TRBV5-6; cdr3_nt: TGTGCCAGCAGCCCTCGGGGGAGGGCCAACTATGGCTACACCTTC; cdr3_aa: CASSPRGRANYGYTF
j_call: TRBJ1-6; cdr3_length: 17; d_call: TRBD1; v_call: TRBV19; cdr3_nt: TGTGCCAGTAGGCGACAGGGTTTTATGTCCTATAATTCACCCCTCCACTTT; cdr3_aa: CASRRQGFMSYNSPLHF
j_call: TRBJ1-2; cdr3_length: 17; d_call: TRBD1; v_call: TRBV9; cdr3_nt: TGTGCCAGCAGCGTAGGCCCCCCGGGACAGGAGAACTATGGCTACACCTTC; cdr3_aa: CASSVGPPGQENYGYTF
j_call: TRBJ1-2; cdr3_length: 14; d_call: .; v_call: TRBV4-3; cdr3_nt: TGCGCCAGCAGCCAAGAAGAGGGGGACTATGGCTACACCTTC; cdr3_aa: CASSQEEGDYGYTF
j_call: TRBJ1-4; cdr3_length: 16; d_call: .; v_call: TRBV4-1; cdr3_nt: TGCGCCAGCAGCCAAGATGGAACGGGAGCTAATGAAAAACTGTTTTTT; cdr3_aa: CASSQDGTGANEKLFF
j_call: TRBJ1-2; cdr3_length: 13; d_call: .; v_call: TRBV2; cdr3_nt: TGTGCCAGCAGTGAAAGGTGGGCGGATGGCTACACCTTC; cdr3_aa: CASSERWADGYTF
j_call: TRBJ2-7; cdr3_length: 17; d_call: .; v_call: TRBV27; cdr3_nt: TGTGCCAGCAGAACCTTACCCGACCGGGGGACAGTCTACGAGCAGTACTTC; cdr3_aa: CASRTLPDRGTVYEQYF
j_call: TRBJ1-5; cdr3_length: 12; d_call: .; v_call: TRBV12-3/TRBV12-4; cdr3_nt: TGTGCCAGCAGATGGGGAATTGAGCCCCAGCATTTT; cdr3_aa: CASRWGIEPQHF
j_call: TRBJ1-6; cdr3_length: 16; d_call: .; v_call: TRBV5-1; cdr3_nt: TGCGCCAGCAGCGCGTCCGGGACATTAGGCGATTCACCCCTCCACTTT; cdr3_aa: CASSASGTLGDSPLHF
j_call: TRBJ1-2; cdr3_length: 16; d_call: .; v_call: TRBV6-5; cdr3_nt: TGTGCCAGCAGTTCCCACCGATGGGGGGAGGCCTATGGCTACACCTTC; cdr3_aa: CASSSHRWGEAYGYTF
j_call: TRBJ2-3; cdr3_length: 14; d_call: TRBD1; v_call: TRBV14; cdr3_nt: TGTGCCAGCGCGACAGGGATTAGCACAGATACGCAGTATTTT; cdr3_aa: CASATGISTDTQYF
j_call: TRBJ2-7; cdr3_length: 14; d_call: .; v_call: TRBV5-1; cdr3_nt: TGCGCCAGCAGCCCCTCCGGCGGAAAATACGAGCAGTACTTC; cdr3_aa: CASSPSGGKYEQYF
j_call: TRBJ1-1; cdr3_length: 14; d_call: .; v_call: TRBV11-2; cdr3_nt: TGTGCCAGCAGTGCCGTCGGGGTGAACACTGAAGCTTTCTTT; cdr3_aa: CASSAVGVNTEAFF
j_call: TRBJ1-6; cdr3_length: 14; d_call: .; v_call: TRBV4-2; cdr3_nt: TGTGCCAGCAGCCAGTGGAAGGATAGCTCACCCCTCCACTTT; cdr3_aa: CASSQWKDSSPLHF
j_call: TRBJ1-1; cdr3_length: 16; d_call: .; v_call: TRBV7-9; cdr3_nt: TGTGCCAGCAGCCAAGCGGGGGGAGAGCTGAACACTGAAGCTTTCTTT; cdr3_aa: CASSQAGGELNTEAFF
j_call: TRBJ1-5; cdr3_length: 15; d_call: TRBD1; v_call: TRBV6-6; cdr3_nt: TGTGCCAGCAGATATACAGGGGAGGGTAATCAGCCCCAGCATTTT; cdr3_aa: CASRYTGEGNQPQHF
j_call: TRBJ1-2; cdr3_length: 14; d_call: .; v_call: TRBV6-5; cdr3_nt: TGTGCCAGCAGAAAGGAACGGGGGTACGATGGCTACACCTTC; cdr3_aa: CASRKERGYDGYTF
j_call: TRBJ2-5; cdr3_length: 15; d_call: TRBD1; v_call: TRBV7-8; cdr3_nt: TGTGCCAGCAGGAGTACAGGGGCGCGGCAAGAGACCCAGTACTTC; cdr3_aa: CASRSTGARQETQYF
j_call: TRBJ2-3; cdr3_length: 19; d_call: TRBD2; v_call: TRBV7-8; cdr3_nt: TGTGCCAGCAGCACCCGCGGGACTAGCGGGGGGGCCGCTACAGATACGCAGTATTTT; cdr3_aa: CASSTRGTSGGAATDTQYF
j_call: TRBJ2-1; cdr3_length: 16; d_call: .; v_call: TRBV29-1; cdr3_nt: TGCAGCGTTGAAGCAATAAGGGGTTCCGCCTACAATGAGCAGTTCTTC; cdr3_aa: CSVEAIRGSAYNEQFF
j_call: TRBJ1-4; cdr3_length: 16; d_call: .; v_call: TRBV3-1/TRBV3-2; cdr3_nt: TGTGCCAGCAGCCAAGAGTGGTCGGGGGTTAATGAAAAACTGTTTTTT; cdr3_aa: CASSQEWSGVNEKLFF
j_call: TRBJ2-3; cdr3_length: 14; d_call: .; v_call: TRBV3-1/TRBV3-2; cdr3_nt: TGTGCCAGCAGCCCAGCCCCTAGCACAGATACGCAGTATTTT; cdr3_aa: CASSPAPSTDTQYF
j_call: TRBJ2-3; cdr3_length: 15; d_call: TRBD2; v_call: TRBV11-3; cdr3_nt: TGTGCCAGCAGCTTAGGACTAGCGAGCACAGATACGCAGTATTTT; cdr3_aa: CASSLGLASTDTQYF
j_call: TRBJ1-4; cdr3_length: 15; d_call: TRBD1; v_call: TRBV5-1; cdr3_nt: TGCGCCAGCAGCTTGGTAGGGACAGATAATGAAAAACTGTTTTTT; cdr3_aa: CASSLVGTDNEKLFF
j_call: TRBJ1-2; cdr3_length: 12; d_call: .; v_call: TRBV14; cdr3_nt: TGTGCCAGCAGCCCGGCGGGCGCTGGCTACACCTTC; cdr3_aa: CASSPAGAGYTF
j_call: TRBJ1-3; cdr3_length: 14; d_call: .; v_call: TRBV9; cdr3_nt: TGTGCCAGCAGCGAAGGACATCCTGGAAACACCATATATTTT; cdr3_aa: CASSEGHPGNTIYF
j_call: TRBJ1-6; cdr3_length: 14; d_call: TRBD1; v_call: TRBV28; cdr3_nt: TGTGCCAGCCGGACAGGGGGGGAAAGTTCACCCCTCCACTTT; cdr3_aa: CASRTGGESSPLHF
j_call: TRBJ1-2; cdr3_length: 15; d_call: .; v_call: TRBV9; cdr3_nt: TGTGCCAGCAGCTCCAATCCCTCGCAGCGATATGGCTACACCTTC; cdr3_aa: CASSSNPSQRYGYTF
j_call: TRBJ2-2; cdr3_length: 16; d_call: .; v_call: TRBV5-1; cdr3_nt: TGCGCCAGCCAATCGACTGGTGGGTCTAACACCGGGGAGCTGTTTTTT; cdr3_aa: CASQSTGGSNTGELFF
j_call: TRBJ1-1; cdr3_length: 11; d_call: .; v_call: TRBV2; cdr3_nt: TGTGCCAGCAGACAGGGCTCGGAAGCTTTCTTT; cdr3_aa: CASRQGSEAFF